The entry that follows covers one T cell receptor beta chain sequence. Its target is not known. This CDR3 contains 12 residues. Trimming took off 3 bases at V and 1 base at J, with 7 bases between the two ends. Germline CDR1 is DFQATT and CDR2 is SNEGSKA (reference sequence). This record comes from a study of T-cell reconstitution after alpha-beta-depleted transplantation in children. A TCRbeta library incorporating unique molecular identifiers was prepared. MiXCR was run by TCRdb on the PCR reads, yielding one entry per CDR3 protein. The sample carries a few hundred thousand distinct CDR3 sequences, 43% recorded once. Whole-study findings and limits: Once a year had passed after transplant, T-cell counts and diversity came mostly from newly produced T cells. Several hundred expanded graft clones reportedly supplied alpha-beta T cells about two months after transplant.

This rearrangement joins TRBV20-1 to TRBJ2-7; D gene uncertain. The sequence derives from a girl aged 2 to 9 with aplastic anemia, due to receive a stem cell transplant. The sample was PBMCs, taken before TCRalphabeta/CD19-depleted stem cell transplant. In DNA, the CDR3 is TGCAGTGCTAGGCTGGGGTCCTACGAGCAGTACTTC. This translates into CSARLGSYEQYF.